This T cell receptor (beta chain) originates from a study of T cell responses to AZD1222 COVID-19 vaccine. Study-level findings and limits: Variant regions that are unmutated are reportedly the target of nearly half of spike-specific TCRs.

CDR1 is SGDLS and CDR2 is YYNGEE in the germline V gene. The CDR3 runs 13 residues. V was trimmed by 0 bases and J by 7 bases, leaving 8 bases between them. The data were produced by immunoSEQ multiplex PCR, yet TCRdb's version contains in-frame clones alone and is incomplete. The table shows around 130,000 clones, with approximately 85% occurring only once. About this clone itself: Its specificity is unknown.

The sequencing here drew on peripheral blood, taken on day 0 of AZD1222 vaccination. The rearrangement links TRBV9 to TRBJ1-5; TRBD1 might be the D (5 bases). The receptor's source is an adult in good health. The CDR3, as DNA: TGTGCCAGCAGCGTAGGGGGGGAACAGCCCCAGCATTTT. Translating gives CASSVGGEQPQHF.